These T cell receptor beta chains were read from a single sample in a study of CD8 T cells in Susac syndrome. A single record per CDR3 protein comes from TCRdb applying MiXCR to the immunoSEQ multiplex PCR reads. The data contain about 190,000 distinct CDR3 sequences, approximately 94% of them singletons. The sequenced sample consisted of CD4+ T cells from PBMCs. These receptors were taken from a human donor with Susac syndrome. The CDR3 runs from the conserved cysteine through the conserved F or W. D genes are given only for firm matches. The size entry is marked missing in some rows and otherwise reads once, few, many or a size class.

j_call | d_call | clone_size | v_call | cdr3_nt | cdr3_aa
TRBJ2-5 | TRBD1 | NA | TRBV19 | TGTGCCAGTAGTCGAACAGGGGATGGGACCCAGTACTTC | CASSRTGDGTQYF
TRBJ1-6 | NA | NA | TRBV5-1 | TGCGCCAGCAGCTCGGAGGGACGGGATAATTCACCCCTCCACTTT | CASSSEGRDNSPLHF
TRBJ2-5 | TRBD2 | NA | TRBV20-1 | TGCAGTGCTAGAGTGGGGGGGGTGGAGACCCAGTACTTC | CSARVGGVETQYF
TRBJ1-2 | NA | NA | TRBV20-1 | TGCAGTGCTCCGACAGGCTCTCGATATGGCTACACCTTC | CSAPTGSRYGYTF
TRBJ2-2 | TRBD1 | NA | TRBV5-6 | TGTGCCAGCAGCTTGCGACAGGGGGCTGACGGGGAGCTGTTTTTT | CASSLRQGADGELFF
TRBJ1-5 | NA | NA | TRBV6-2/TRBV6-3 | TGTGCCAGCAACAGAAGCAATCAGCCCCAGCATTTT | CASNRSNQPQHF
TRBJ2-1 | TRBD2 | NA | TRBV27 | TGTGCCAGCAACTTTAGGAGCGGGGGGTACAATGAGCAGTTCTTC | CASNFRSGGYNEQFF
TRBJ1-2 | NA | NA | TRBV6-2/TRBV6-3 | TGTGCCAGCAGCTCTCCCAAATCAACAGGGAGCGGTCGGCATGGCTACACCTTC | CASSSPKSTGSGRHGYTF
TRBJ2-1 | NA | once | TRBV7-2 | TGTGCCAGCAGCGGCCAGAGGCTTCGGGGAAATGAGCAGTTCTTC | CASSGQRLRGNEQFF
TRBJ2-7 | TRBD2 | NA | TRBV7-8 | TGTGCCAGCAGCTTAGTGTTAGGCGGGAGAACCTACGAGCAGTACTTC | CASSLVLGGRTYEQYF
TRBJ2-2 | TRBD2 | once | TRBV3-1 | TGTGCCAGCAGCCAATATAGCGGGGACACCGGGGAGCTGTTTTTT | CASSQYSGDTGELFF
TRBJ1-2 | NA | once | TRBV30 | TGTGCCTGGAAAGGGGGAAGGAACTATGGCTACACCTTC | CAWKGGRNYGYTF
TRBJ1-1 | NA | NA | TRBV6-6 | TGTGCCAGCAGTTACGGGCGGAGGGGAAACACTGAAGCTTTCTTT | CASSYGRRGNTEAFF
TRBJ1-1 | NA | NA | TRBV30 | TGTGCCTGGAGGCTGGTGAACACTGAAGCTTTCTTT | CAWRLVNTEAFF
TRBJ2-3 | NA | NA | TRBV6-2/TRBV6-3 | TGTGCCACAGGAACTGTTTTAATGGATACGCAGTATTTT | CATGTVLMDTQYF
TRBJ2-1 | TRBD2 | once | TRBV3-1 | TGTGCCAGCAGTCTCGGACTAGCTAGCCACAATGAGCAGTTCTTC | CASSLGLASHNEQFF
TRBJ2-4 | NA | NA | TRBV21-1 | TGTGCCAGCAGCCCTCACAGGAACATTCAGTACTTC | CASSPHRNIQYF
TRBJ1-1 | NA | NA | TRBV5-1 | TGCGCCAGCAGCTTAACCGGGACGGTAAACACTGAAGCTTTCTTT | CASSLTGTVNTEAFF
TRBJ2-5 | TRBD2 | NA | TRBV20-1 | TGCAGTGCCGTAGCGGGCGACCAAGAGACCCAGTACTTC | CSAVAGDQETQYF
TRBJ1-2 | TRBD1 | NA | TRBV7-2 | TGTGCCAGCAGCTTATCGTACAGGGGGGATGGCTACACCTTC | CASSLSYRGDGYTF
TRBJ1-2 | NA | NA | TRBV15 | TGTGCCACCAGCAGAGACTTACAGGGACCGAATGGCCATGGCTACACCTTC | CATSRDLQGPNGHGYTF